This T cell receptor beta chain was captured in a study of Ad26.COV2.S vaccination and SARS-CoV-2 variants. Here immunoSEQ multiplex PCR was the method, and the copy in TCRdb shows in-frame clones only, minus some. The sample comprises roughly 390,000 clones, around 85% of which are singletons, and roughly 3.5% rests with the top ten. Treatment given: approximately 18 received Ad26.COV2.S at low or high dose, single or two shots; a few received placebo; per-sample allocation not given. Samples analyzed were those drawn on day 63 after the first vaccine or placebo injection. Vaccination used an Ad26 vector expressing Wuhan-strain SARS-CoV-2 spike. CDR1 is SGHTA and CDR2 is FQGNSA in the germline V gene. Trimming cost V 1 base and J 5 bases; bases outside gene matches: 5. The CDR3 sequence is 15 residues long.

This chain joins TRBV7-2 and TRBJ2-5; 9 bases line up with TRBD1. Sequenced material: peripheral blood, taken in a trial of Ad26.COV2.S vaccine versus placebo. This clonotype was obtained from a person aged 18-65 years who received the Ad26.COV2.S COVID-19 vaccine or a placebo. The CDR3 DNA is TGTGCCAGCAGCTTAGTCGGGACAGGGTTGGAGACCCAGTACTTC. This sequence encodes CASSLVGTGLETQYF.